This entry is about one T cell receptor (beta chain). Its antigen is undetermined. These data originate in a study of T cell responses to AZD1222 COVID-19 vaccine. Study results and limitations: Clonal diversity was possibly underestimated, and the donors were mostly white British, with more females. Mapped onto spike, vaccine-associated CD4 TCRs spanned it and were dominant at 160-218 and 743-854. Reports say nearly half of spike-specific TCRs go after unmutated variant regions.

The CDR3 is made up of 13 amino acids. The V segment lost 3 bases and the J segment 5 bases; nucleotides outside the gene matches: 1. Germline V CDR1 and CDR2: SGHRS, YFSETQ. Using immunoSEQ multiplex PCR, the repertoire was profiled, and TCRdb retains in-frame clones only, with some absent. The sample contains about 180,000 clones, around 93% of which appear only once. The sequence was collected from an adult who received the MenACWY meningococcal vaccine as a control. This specimen consisted of peripheral blood, obtained 28 days after the second dose of the MenACWY control vaccine. The V call is TRBV5-1, the J call TRBJ2-3; 9 nucleotides align to TRBD1. The DNA for the CDR3 is TGCGCCAGCAGCTGGGGACAGGGAGATACGCAGTATTTT. It specifies CASSWGQGDTQYF.